This T cell receptor beta chain was recorded in a study of cytomegalovirus exposure and HLA in healthy donors. V was cut by 4 bases and J by 0 bases, with 15 bases left in between. Germline CDR1 is MNHEY and CDR2 is SMNVEV (reference sequence). The CDR3 spans 17 residues. The method was immunoSEQ multiplex PCR; TCRdb's version includes in-frame clones alone and lacks a portion of them. The profile shows about 110,000 clones, nearly 97% of them singletons. The chain is built from TRBV27 and TRBJ1-4; D call uncertain. Sequenced sample: PBMCs. The TCR was taken from a woman between 18 and 30 years old in good health and CMV-seronegative. CDR3 sequence reads: CASSSETADSTNEKLFF. The CDR3 DNA reads as TGTGCCAGCAGTTCGGAGACCGCAGACTCAACTAATGAAAAACTGTTTTTT. Together with reference TRBV27 and TRBJ1-4, the CDR3 gives the full variable domain: EAQVTQNPRYLITVTGKKLTVTCSQNMNHEYMSWYRQDPGLGLRQIYYSMNVEVTDKGDVPEGYKVSRKEKRNFPLILESPSPNQTSLYFCASSSETADSTNEKLFFGSGTQLSVL.